This TCR beta chain was retrieved from a study of blood T cell repertoires in COVID-19. Turning to the study itself: T cells, B-cell-depleted T cells, or PBMCs provided the cDNA or gDNA that served as material.

Sequenced by immunoSEQ multiplex PCR; TCRdb stores in-frame clones only, minus some. The table records approximately 280,000 clones, roughly nine tenths of them present only once. This TCR was recovered from a woman under 30 who had recovered from COVID-19. The sample consisted of PBMCs or T cells enriched from blood (not recorded which).

The CDR3 loop reads CASTEGQDGDYGYTF. For the CDR3, the DNA is TGTGCCAGTACCGAAGGACAGGACGGTGACTATGGCTACACCTTC. The chain recombines TRBV19 with TRBJ1-2; 7 bases fit TRBD1. This CDR3 has 15 amino acids. V dropped 7 bases and J dropped 3; count of bases not matched to a gene: 11. Per germline, CDR1 LNHDA and CDR2 SQIVND (reference sequence).